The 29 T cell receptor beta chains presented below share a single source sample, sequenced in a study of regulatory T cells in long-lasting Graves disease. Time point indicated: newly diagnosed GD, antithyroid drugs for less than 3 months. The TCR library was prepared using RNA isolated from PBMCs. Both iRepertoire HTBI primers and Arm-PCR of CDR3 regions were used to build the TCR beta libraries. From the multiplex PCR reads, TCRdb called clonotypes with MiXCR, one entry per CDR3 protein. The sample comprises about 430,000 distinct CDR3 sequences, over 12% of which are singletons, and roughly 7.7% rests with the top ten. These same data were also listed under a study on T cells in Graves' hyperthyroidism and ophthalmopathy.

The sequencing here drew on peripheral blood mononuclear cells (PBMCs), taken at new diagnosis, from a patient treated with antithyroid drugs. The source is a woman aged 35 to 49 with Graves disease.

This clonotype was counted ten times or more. The CDR3 protein is CASSVGPMNTEAFF. CDR3 DNA sequence: TGTGCCAGCAGTGTGGGACCTATGAACACTGAAGCTTTCTTT. The chain has TRBV12-3 or TRBV12-4 and TRBJ1-1; tentative D call: TRBD1 (5 bases). V was cut by 5 bases and J by 0 bases, with 10 bases left in between. The CDR3 totals 14 residues.

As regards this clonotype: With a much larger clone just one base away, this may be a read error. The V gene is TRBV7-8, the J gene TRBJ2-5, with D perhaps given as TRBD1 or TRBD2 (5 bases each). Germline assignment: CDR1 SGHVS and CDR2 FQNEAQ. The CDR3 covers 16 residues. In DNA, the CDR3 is TGTGCCAGCAGCCCCCTGTGGGACCCCGACCAAGAGACCCCGTACTTC. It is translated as CASSPLWDPDQETPYF.

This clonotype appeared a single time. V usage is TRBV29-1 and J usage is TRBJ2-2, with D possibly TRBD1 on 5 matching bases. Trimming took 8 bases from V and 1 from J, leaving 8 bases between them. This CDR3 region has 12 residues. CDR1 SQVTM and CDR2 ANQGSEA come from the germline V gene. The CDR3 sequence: CSTGQNTGELFF. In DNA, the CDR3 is TGCAGCACAGGACAGAACACCGGGGAGCTGTTTTTT.

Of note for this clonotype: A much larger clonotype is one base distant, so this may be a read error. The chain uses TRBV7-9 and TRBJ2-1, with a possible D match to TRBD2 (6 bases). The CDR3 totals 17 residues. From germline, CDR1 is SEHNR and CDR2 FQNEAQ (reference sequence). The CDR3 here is CASSLAVISGAYSEQFF. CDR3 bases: TGTGCCAGCAGCTTAGCGGTGATTAGCGGTGCCTACAGTGAGCAGTTCTTC.

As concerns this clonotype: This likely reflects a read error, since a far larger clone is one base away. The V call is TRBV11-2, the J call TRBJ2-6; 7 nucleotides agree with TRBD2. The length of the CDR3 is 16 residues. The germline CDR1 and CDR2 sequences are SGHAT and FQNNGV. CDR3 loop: CASSLGGGSGANVRTF. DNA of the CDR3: TGTGCCAGCAGCTTAGGGGGGGGATCTGGGGCCAACGTCCGGACTTTC.

The CDR3 nucleotides are TGTGCCAGCAGCGTGGGGGGACAGGCTGGTGGCTACACCTTC. It codes for CASSVGGQAGGYTF. The chain joins TRBV7-6 to TRBJ1-2, with TRBD1 matching 8 bases. The CDR3 length is 14 residues. Germline CDR1 SGHVS, CDR2 FNYEAQ. Unmatched junction bases numbered 9, after V lost 5 bases and J lost 7 bases. Full variable domain (rest looked up from reference TRBV7-6 and TRBJ1-2): GAGVSQSPRYKVTKRGQDVALRCDPISGHVSLYWYRQALGQGPEFLTYFNYEAQQDKSGLPNDRFSAERPEGSISTLTIQRTEQRDSAMYRCASSVGGQAGGYTFGSGTRLTVV.

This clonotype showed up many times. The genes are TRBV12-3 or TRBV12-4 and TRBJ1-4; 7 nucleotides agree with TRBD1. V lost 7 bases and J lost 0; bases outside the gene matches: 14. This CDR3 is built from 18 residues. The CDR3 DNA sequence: TGTGCCAGCATCCAAGGACAGGTATCCTCAGCAACTAATGAAAAACTGTTTTTT. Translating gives CASIQGQVSSATNEKLFF.

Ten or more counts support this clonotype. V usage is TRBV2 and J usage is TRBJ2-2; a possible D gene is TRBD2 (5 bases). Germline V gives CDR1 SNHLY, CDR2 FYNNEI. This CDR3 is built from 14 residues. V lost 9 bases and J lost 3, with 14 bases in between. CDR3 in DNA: TGTGCCAGTATGAACCGGGATTACACCGGGGAGCTGTTTTTT. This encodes CASMNRDYTGELFF.

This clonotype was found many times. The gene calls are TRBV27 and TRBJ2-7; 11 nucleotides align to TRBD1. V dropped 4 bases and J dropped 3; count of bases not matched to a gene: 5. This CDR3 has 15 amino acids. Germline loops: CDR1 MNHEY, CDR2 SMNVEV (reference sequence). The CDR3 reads CASSSGQGAVYEQYF. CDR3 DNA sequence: TGTGCCAGCAGTTCCGGACAGGGGGCGGTCTACGAGCAGTACTTC.

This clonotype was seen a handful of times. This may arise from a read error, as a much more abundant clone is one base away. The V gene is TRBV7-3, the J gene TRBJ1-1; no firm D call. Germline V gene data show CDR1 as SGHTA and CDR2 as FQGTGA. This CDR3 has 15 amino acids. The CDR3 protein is CASSLNSSANTETFF. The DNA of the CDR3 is TGTGCCAGCAGCTTAAATTCGTCAGCGAACACTGAAACTTTCTTT.

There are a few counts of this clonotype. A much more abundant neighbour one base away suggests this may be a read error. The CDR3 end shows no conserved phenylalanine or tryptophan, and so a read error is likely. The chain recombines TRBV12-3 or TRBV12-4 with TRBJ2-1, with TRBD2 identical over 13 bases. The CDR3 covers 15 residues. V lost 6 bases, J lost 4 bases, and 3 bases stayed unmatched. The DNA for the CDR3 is TGTGCCAGCAGGATGGGACTAGCGGGATACAATGAGCAGTTCCTC. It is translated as CASRMGLAGYNEQFL.

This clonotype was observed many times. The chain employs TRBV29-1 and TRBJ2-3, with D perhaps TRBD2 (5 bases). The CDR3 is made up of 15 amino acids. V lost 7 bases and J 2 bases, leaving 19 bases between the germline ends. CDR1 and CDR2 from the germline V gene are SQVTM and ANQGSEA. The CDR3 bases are TGCAGCGCCGGCGGTTGGGGAGAATACACAGATACGCAGTATTTT. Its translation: CSAGGWGEYTDTQYF.

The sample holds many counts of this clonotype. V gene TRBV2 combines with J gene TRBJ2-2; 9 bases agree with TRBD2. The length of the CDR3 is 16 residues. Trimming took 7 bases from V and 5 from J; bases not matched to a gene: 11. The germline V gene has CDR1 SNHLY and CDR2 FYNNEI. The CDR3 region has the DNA TGTGCCAGCAAAAAAATGGCTAGCGGGGAAACCGGGGAGCTGTTTTTT. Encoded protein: CASKKMASGETGELFF.

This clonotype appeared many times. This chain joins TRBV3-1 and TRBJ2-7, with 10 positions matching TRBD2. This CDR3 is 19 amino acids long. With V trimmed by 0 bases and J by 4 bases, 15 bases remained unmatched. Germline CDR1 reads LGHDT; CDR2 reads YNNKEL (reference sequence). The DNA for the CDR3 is TGTGCCAGCAGCCAAGAGTTTAGCGGGAGGTCCCCCTACATGTACGAGCAGTACTTC. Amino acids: CASSQEFSGRSPYMYEQYF.

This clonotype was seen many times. DNA of the CDR3: TGTGCCCGCCCCCGGGACAGGGATAAAGAGACCCAGTACTTC. Amino acids: CARPRDRDKETQYF. The rearrangement uses TRBV28 and TRBJ2-5, with 9 bases lining up with TRBD1. Germline V gene sequence: CDR1 MDHEN, CDR2 SYDVKM. The CDR3 is made up of 14 amino acids. V lost 11 bases, J lost 3 bases, and 10 bases stayed unmatched.

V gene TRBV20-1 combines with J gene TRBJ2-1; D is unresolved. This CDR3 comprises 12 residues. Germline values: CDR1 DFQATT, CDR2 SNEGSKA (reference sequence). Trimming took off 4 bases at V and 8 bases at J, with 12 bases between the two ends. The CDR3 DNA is TGCAGTGCTATCATTAGGGTCGATGAGCAGTTCTTC. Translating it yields CSAIIRVDEQFF.

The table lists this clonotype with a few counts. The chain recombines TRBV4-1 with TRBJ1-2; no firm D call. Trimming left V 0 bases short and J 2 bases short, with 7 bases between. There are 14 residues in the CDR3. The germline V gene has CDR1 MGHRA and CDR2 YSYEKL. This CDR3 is CASSQDPLNYGYTF. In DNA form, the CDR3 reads TGCGCCAGCAGCCAAGATCCGTTGAACTATGGCTACACCTTC.

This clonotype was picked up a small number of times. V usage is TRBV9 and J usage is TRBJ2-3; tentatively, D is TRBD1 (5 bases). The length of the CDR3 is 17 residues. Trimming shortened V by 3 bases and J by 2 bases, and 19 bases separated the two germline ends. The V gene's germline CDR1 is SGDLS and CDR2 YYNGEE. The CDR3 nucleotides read TGTGCCAGCAGCGCCAAGGGGAATGAGGAGTACACAGATACGCAGTATTTT. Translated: CASSAKGNEEYTDTQYF.

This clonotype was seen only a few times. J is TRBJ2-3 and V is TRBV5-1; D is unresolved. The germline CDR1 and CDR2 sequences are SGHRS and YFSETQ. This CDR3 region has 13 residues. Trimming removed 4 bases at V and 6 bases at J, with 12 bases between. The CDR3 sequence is CASSATSGDTQYF. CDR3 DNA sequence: TGCGCCAGCAGCGCAACTTCTGGGGATACGCAGTATTTT.

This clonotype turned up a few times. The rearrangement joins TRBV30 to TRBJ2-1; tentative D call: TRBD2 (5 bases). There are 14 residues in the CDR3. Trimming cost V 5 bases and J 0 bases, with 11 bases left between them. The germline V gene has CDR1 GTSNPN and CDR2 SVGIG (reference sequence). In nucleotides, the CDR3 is TGTGCCTGGGGAGCGGAGAGCTCCTACAATGAGCAGTTCTTC. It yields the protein CAWGAESSYNEQFF.

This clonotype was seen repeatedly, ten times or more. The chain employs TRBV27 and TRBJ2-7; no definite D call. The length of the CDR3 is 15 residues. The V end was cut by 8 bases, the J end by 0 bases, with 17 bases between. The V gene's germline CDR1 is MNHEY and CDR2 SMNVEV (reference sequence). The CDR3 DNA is TGTGCCAGCCGAGGACGGCGCCCGTTCTCCTACGAGCAGTACTTC. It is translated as CASRGRRPFSYEQYF.

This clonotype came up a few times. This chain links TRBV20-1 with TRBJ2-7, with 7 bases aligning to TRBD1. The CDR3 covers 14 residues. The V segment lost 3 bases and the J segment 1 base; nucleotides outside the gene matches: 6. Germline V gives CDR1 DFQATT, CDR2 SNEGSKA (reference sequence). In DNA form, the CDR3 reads TGCAGTGCTAGCGGCCGGGACAGATCCTACGAGCAGTACTTC. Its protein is CSASGRDRSYEQYF.

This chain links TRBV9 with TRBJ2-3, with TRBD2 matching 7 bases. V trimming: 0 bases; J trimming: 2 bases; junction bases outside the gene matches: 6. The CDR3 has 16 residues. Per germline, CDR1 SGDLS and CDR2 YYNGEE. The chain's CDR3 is CASSVGASGSTDTQYF. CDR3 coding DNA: TGTGCCAGCAGCGTAGGGGCTAGCGGATCCACAGATACGCAGTATTTT. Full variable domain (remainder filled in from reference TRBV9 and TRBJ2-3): DSGVTQTPKHLITATGQRVTLRCSPRSGDLSVYWYQQSLDQGLQFLIQYYNGEERAKGNILERFSAQQFPDLHSELNLSSLELGDSALYFCASSVGASGSTDTQYFGPGTRLTVL.

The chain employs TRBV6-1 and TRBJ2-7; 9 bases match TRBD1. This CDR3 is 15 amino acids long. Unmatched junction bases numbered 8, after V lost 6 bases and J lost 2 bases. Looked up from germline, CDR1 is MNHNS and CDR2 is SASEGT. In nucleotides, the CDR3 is TGTGCCAGCAGGGGACTGGGACAGGGAACCTACGAGCAGTACTTC. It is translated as CASRGLGQGTYEQYF.

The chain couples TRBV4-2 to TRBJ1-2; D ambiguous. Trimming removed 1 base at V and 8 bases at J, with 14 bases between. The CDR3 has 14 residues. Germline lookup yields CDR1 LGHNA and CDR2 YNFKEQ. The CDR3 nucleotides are TGTGCCAGCAGCCAAGGGCGTTTCCCGGACGGCTACACCTTC. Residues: CASSQGRFPDGYTF.

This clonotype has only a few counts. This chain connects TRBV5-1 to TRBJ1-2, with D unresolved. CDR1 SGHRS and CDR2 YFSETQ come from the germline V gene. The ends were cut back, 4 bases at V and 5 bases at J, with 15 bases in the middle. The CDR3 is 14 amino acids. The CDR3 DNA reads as TGCGCCAGCAGCGCGGGCCTCCTCGGGTATGGCTACACCTTC. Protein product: CASSAGLLGYGYTF.

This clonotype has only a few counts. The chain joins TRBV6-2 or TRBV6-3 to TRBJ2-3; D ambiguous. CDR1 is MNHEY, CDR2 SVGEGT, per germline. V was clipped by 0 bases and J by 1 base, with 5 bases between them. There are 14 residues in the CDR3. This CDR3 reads CASSYSGGTDTQYF. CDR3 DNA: TGTGCCAGCAGTTACTCCGGAGGCACAGATACGCAGTATTTT.

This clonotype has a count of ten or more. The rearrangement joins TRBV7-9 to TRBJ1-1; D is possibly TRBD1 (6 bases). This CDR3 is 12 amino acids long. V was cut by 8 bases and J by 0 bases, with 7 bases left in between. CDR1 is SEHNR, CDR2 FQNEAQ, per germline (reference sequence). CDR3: CASGQMNTEAFF. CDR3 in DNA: TGTGCCAGCGGACAGATGAACACTGAAGCTTTCTTT.

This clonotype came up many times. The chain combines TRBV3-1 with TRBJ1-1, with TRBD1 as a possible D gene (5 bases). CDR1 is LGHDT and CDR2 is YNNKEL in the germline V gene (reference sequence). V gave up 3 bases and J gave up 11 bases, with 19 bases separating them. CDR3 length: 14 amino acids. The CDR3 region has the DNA TGTGCCAGCAGCCAGGGGACTATGACAGTTGAGGCTTTCTTT. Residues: CASSQGTMTVEAFF.